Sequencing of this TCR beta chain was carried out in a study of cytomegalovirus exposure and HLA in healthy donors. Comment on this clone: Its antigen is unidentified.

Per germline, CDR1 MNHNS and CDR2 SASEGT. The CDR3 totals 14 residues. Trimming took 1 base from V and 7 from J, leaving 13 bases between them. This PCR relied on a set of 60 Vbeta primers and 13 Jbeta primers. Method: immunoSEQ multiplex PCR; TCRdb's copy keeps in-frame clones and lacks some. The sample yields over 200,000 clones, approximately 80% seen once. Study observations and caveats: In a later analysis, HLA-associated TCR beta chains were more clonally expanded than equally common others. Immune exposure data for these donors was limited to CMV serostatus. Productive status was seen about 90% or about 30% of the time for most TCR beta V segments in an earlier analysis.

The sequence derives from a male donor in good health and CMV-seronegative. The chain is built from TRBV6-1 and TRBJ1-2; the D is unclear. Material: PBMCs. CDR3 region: CASSEGGKTSGYTF. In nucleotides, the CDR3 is TGTGCCAGCAGTGAAGGCGGAAAGACGAGTGGCTACACCTTC.